The clone carrying this TCR beta chain came up many times. TCRdb itself ran the 5' RACE reads through MiXCR, one entry per CDR3 protein. The sample holds about 11,000 distinct CDR3 sequences, over 9.5% seen once. The entry originates in a study of spatial heterogeneity in lung cancer. Described time point: blood at routine non-recurrence follow-up after resection. The sequences come from PBMCs, collected at follow-up. The receptor was derived from a female donor with early-stage non-small cell lung cancer.

CDR3 sequence (DNA): TGTGCCAGCAGTTTCCTCCCCACCTTAGAGACCCAGTACTTC. Translating it yields CASSFLPTLETQYF. This chain uses TRBV27 with TRBJ2-5; D not resolved. The CDR3 is made up of 14 amino acids. CDR1 and CDR2 (germline): MNHEY, SMNVEV (reference sequence). V was pared by 3 bases and J by 4 bases, with 12 bases between.